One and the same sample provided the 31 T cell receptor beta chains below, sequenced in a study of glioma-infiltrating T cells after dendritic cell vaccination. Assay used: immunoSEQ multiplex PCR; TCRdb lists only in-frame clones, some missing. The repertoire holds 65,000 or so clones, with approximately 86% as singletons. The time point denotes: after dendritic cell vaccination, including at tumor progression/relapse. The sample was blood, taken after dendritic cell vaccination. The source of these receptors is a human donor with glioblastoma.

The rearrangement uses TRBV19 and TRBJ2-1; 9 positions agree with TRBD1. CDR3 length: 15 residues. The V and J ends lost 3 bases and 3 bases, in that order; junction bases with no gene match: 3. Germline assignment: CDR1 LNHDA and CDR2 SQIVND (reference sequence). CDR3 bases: TGTGCCAGTAGTATCGGGACAGGGAGCTACAATGAGCAGTTCTTC. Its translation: CASSIGTGSYNEQFF.

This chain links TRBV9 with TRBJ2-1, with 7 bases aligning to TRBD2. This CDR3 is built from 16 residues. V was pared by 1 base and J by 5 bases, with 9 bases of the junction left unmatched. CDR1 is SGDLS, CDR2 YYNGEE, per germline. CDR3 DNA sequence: TGTGCCAGCAGCGTAACCCCTCCCGGGAGGCACAATGAGCAGTTCTTC. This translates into CASSVTPPGRHNEQFF.

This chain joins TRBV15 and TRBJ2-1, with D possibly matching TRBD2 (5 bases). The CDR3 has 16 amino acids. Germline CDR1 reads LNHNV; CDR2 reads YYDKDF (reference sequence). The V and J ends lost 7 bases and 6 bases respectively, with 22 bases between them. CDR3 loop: CATKIGGRKPSNEQFF. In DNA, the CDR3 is TGTGCCACCAAAATTGGTGGGAGAAAACCCTCCAATGAGCAGTTCTTC.

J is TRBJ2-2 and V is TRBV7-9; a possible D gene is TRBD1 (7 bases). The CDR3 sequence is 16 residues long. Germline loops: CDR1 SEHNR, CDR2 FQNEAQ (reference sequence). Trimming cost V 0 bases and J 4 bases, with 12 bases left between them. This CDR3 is CASSLARQGGTGELFF. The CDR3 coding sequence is TGTGCCAGCAGCTTAGCGAGGCAGGGGGGCACCGGGGAGCTGTTTTTT.

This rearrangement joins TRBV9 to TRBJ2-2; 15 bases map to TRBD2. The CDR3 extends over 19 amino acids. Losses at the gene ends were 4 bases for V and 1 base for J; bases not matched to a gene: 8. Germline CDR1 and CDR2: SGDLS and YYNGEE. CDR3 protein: CASSPRTSGGGLNTGELFF. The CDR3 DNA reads TGTGCCAGCAGCCCTCGGACTAGCGGGGGGGGATTGAACACCGGGGAGCTGTTTTTT.

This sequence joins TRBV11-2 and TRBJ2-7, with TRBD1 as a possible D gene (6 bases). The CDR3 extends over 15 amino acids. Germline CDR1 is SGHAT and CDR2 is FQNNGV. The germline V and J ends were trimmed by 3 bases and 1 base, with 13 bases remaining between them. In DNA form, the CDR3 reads TGTGCCAGCAGCTTCATCCAGGGGTCTTCCTACGAGCAGTACTTC. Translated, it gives CASSFIQGSSYEQYF.

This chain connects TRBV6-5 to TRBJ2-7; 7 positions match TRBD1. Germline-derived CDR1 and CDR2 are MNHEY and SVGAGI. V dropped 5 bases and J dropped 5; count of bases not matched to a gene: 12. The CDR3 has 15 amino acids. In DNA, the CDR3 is TGTGCCAGCAGTGCCCAGCCAAGGGGGCGGGACGAGCAGTACTTC. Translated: CASSAQPRGRDEQYF.

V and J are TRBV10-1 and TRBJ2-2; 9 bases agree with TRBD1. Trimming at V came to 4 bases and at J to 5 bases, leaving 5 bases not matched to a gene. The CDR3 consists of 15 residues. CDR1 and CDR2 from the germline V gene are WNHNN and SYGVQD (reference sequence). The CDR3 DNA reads TGCGCCAGCAGTGCGGTGGGACAGGGAACCGGGGAGCTGTTTTTT. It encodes CASSAVGQGTGELFF.

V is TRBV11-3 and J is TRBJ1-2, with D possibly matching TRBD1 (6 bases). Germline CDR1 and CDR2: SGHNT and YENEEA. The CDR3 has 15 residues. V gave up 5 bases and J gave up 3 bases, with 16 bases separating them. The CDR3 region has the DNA TGTGCCAGCAGCCCGACGTTAGGGGGATACTATGGCTACACCTTC. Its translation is CASSPTLGGYYGYTF. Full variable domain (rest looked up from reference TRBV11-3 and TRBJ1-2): EAGVVQSPRYKIIEKKQPVAFWCNPISGHNTLYWYLQNLGQGPELLIRYENEEAVDDSQLPKDRFSAERLKGVDSTLKIQPAELGDSAVYLCASSPTLGGYYGYTFGSGTRLTVV.

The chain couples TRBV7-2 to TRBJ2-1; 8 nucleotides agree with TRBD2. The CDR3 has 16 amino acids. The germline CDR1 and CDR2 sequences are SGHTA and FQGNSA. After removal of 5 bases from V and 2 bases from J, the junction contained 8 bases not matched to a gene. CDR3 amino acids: CASSRSGGRTYNEQFF. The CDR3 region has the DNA TGTGCCAGCAGCCGCAGCGGGGGCCGTACCTACAATGAGCAGTTCTTC. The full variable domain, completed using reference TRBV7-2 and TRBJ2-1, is GAGVSQSPSNKVTEKGKDVELRCDPISGHTALYWYRQSLGQGLEFLIYFQGNSAPDKSGLPSDRFSAERTGGSVSTLTIQRTQQEDSAVYLCASSRSGGRTYNEQFFGPGTRLTVL.

CDR3 bases: TGTGCCAGCAGCGTAGTGAGCGGGAATGCCGGGGAGCTGTTTTTT. It yields the protein CASSVVSGNAGELFF. This chain links TRBV9 with TRBJ2-2; 7 nucleotides align to TRBD2. The germline gives CDR1 SGDLS, CDR2 YYNGEE. The CDR3 contains 15 residues. With V trimmed by 0 bases and J by 6 bases, 5 bases remained unmatched.

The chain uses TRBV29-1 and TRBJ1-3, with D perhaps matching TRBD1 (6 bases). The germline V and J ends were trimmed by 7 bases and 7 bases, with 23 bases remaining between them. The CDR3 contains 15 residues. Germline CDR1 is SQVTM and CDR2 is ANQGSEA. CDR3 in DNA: TGCAGCGCCAGCCCCCTGGACAGCGGGGGGAACACCATATATTTT. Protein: CSASPLDSGGNTIYF.

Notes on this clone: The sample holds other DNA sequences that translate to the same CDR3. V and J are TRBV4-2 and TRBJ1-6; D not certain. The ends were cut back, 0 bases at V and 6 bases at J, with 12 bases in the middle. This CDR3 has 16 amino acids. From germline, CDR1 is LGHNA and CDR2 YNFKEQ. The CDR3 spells CASSQEVARSNSPLHF. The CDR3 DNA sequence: TGTGCCAGCAGCCAAGAGGTCGCGAGATCTAATTCACCCCTCCACTTT.

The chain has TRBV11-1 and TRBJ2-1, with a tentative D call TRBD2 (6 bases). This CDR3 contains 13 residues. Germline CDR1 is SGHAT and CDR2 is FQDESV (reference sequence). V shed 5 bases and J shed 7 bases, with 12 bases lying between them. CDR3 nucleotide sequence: TGTGCCAGCAGCCTGAGGGCGGGAAATGAGCAGTTCTTC. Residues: CASSLRAGNEQFF.

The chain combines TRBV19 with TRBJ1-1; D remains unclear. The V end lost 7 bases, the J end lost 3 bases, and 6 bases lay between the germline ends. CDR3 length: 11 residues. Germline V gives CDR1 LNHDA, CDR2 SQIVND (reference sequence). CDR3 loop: CASILYTEAFF. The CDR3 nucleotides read TGTGCCAGTATATTGTACACTGAAGCTTTCTTT.

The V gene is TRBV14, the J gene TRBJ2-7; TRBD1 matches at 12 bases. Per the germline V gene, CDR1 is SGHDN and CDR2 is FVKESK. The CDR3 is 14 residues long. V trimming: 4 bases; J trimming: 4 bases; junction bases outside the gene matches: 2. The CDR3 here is CASSRDRGPYEQYF. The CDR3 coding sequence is TGTGCCAGCAGCCGGGACAGGGGGCCTTACGAGCAGTACTTC.

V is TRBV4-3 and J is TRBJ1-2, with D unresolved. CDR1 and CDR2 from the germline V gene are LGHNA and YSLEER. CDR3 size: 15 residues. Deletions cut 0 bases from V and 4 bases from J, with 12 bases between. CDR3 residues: CASSQDFGQPYGYTF. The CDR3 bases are TGCGCCAGCAGCCAAGATTTTGGGCAACCCTATGGCTACACCTTC.

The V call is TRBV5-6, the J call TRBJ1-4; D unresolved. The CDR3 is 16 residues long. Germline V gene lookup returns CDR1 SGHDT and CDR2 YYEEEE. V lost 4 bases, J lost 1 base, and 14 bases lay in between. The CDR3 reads CASSTQDRGTNEKLFF. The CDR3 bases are TGTGCCAGCAGCACCCAGGACCGGGGAACTAATGAAAAACTGTTTTTT.

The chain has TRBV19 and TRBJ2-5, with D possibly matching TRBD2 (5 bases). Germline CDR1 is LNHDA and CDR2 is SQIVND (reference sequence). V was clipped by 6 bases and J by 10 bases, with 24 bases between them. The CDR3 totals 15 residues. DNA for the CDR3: TGTGCCAGTAGCCCAAACTCGGGATCCAACCTAGGCCAGTACTTC. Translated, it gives CASSPNSGSNLGQYF.

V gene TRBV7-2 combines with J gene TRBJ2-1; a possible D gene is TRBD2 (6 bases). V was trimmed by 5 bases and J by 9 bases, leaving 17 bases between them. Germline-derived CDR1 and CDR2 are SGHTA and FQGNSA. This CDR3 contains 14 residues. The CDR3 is CASSLLGGLIEQFF. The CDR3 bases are TGTGCCAGCAGCCTCCTCGGAGGGCTTATTGAGCAGTTCTTC.

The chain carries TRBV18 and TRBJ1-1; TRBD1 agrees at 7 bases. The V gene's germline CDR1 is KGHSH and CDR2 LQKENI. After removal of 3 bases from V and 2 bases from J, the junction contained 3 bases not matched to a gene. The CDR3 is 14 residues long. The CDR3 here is CASSPGQVNTEAFF. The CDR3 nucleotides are TGTGCCAGCTCACCTGGACAGGTTAACACTGAAGCTTTCTTT.

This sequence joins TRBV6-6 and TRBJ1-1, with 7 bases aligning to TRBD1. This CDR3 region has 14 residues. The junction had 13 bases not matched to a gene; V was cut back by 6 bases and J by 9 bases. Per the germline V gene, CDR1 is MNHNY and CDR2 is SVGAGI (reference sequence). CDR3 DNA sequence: TGTGCCAGCAGCACCGACGGACAGGCGGGACAAGCTTTCTTT. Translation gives CASSTDGQAGQAFF.

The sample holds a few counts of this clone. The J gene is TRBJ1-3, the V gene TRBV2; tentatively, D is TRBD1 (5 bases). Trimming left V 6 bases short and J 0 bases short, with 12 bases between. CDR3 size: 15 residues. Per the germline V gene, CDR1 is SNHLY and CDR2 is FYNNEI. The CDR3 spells CASRTDRISGNTIYF. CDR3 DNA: TGTGCCAGCAGGACTGACAGAATCTCTGGAAACACCATATATTTT.

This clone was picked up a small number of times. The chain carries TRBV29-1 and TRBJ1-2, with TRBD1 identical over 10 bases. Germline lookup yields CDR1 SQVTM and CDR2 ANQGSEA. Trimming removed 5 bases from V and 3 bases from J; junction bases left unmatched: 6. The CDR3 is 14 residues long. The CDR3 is CSVLIGQGDYGYTF. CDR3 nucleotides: TGCAGCGTTTTGATAGGACAGGGGGACTATGGCTACACCTTC.

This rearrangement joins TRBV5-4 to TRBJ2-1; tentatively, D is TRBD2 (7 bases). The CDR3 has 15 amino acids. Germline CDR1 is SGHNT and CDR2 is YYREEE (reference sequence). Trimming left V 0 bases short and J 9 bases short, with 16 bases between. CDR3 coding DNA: TGTGCCAGCAGCTTGGGGGGGCGCGTAGCGGGTGAGCAGTTCTTC. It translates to CASSLGGRVAGEQFF.

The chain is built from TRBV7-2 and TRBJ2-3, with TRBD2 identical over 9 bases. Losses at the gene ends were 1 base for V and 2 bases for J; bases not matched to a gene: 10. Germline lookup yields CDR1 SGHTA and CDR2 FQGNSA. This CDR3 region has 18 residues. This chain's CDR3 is CASSLDLISGGYTDTQYF. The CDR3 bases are TGTGCCAGCAGCTTAGATTTGATTAGCGGGGGATACACAGATACGCAGTATTTT.

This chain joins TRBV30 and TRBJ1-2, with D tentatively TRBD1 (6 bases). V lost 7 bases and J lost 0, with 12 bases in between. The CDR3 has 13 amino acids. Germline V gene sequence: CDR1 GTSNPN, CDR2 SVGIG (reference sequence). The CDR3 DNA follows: TGTGCCTTAACAGGGAAATCTAACTATGGCTACACCTTC. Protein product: CALTGKSNYGYTF.

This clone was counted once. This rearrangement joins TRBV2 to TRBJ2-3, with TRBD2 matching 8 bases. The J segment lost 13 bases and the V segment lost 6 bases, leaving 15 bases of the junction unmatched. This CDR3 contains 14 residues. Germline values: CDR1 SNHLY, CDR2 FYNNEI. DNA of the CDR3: TGTGCCAGCAGCGGCGCACTAGCGGCAACAAGGGAGTATTTT. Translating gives CASSGALAATREYF.

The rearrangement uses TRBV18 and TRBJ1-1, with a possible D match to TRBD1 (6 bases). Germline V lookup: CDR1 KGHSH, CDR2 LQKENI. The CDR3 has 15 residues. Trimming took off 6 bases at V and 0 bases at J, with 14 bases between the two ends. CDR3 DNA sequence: TGTGCCAGCTCCCCTACCGGACAGATGAACACTGAAGCTTTCTTT. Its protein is CASSPTGQMNTEAFF.

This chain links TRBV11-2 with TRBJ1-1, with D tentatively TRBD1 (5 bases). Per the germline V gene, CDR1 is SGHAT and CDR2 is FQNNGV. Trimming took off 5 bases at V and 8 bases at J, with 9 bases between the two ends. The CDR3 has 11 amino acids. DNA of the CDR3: TGTGCCAGCAGCATACAGGTAGAAGCTTTCTTT. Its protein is CASSIQVEAFF.

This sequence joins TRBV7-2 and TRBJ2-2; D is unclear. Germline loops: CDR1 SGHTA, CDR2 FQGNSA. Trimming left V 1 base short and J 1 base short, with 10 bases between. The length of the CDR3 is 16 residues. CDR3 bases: TGTGCCAGCAGCTTAGGGGCAGGAAAGAACACCGGGGAGCTGTTTTTT. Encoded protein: CASSLGAGKNTGELFF. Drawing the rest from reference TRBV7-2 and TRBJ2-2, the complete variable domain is GAGVSQSPSNKVTEKGKDVELRCDPISGHTALYWYRQSLGQGLEFLIYFQGNSAPDKSGLPSDRFSAERTGGSVSTLTIQRTQQEDSAVYLCASSLGAGKNTGELFFGEGSRLTVL.